The rows below give T cell receptor beta chains drawn from one sample of a study of blood T cell repertoires in COVID-19. The repertoire was sequenced with immunoSEQ multiplex PCR; TCRdb's copy has only in-frame clones and lacks some. Among approximately 160,000 clones listed, approximately 85% were seen once. The specimen was peripheral blood. The receptors here all came from a man in his 60s who had recovered from COVID-19. Both conserved end residues are trimmed from each CDR3. Size is stated for part of the rows, as once, few or many counts, or as a class when the clone is expanded.

v_call	clone_size	j_call	cdr3_aa
TRBV5-6	few	TRBJ2-7	ASSLGQGRYEQY
TRBV3-1/TRBV3-2	NA	TRBJ1-2	ASSQVSGFGYT
TRBV24-1	NA	TRBJ1-2	ATSDWGVNYGYT
TRBV6-1	NA	TRBJ2-3	ASSDFSFQRGASDTQY
TRBV27	NA	TRBJ1-1	ASSLADSMNTEAF
TRBV19	NA	TRBJ2-2	ASSMSELTGELF
TRBV11-1	NA	TRBJ1-2	ASSTQGLTGGYT
TRBV27	NA	TRBJ2-3	ACGRDTDTQY
TRBV6-6	NA	TRBJ2-5	ASTGGETQY
TRBV5-4	NA	TRBJ2-6	ASSLVRSSGANVLT
TRBV2	NA	TRBJ2-1	ASGSGTSVNEQF
TRBV2	once	TRBJ2-7	ASRGGTGAPYEQY
TRBV7-9	NA	TRBJ2-5	ASSLEARMETQY
TRBV3-1/TRBV3-2	NA	TRBJ2-4	ASSPLGGGIRNIQY
TRBV18	NA	TRBJ2-2	ASSPPAVQAGELF
TRBV19	NA	TRBJ2-3	ASSDRGDASTDTQY
TRBV4-3	NA	TRBJ2-7	ASSQDAGTYEQY
TRBV6-5	NA	TRBJ1-2	ASSLYRGGYT
TRBV29-1	NA	TRBJ1-1	SVDPGIRARGEAF
TRBV6-6	NA	TRBJ1-6	ASSQQPGSPLH
TRBV4-2	NA	TRBJ2-7	ASSQESAGRSYEQY
TRBV5-1	NA	TRBJ2-3	ASTRLATSTDTQY
TRBV12-3/TRBV12-4	NA	TRBJ2-3	ASSSTRSDTQY
TRBV19	few	TRBJ2-7	ASSIGDSAGSYEQY
TRBV6-6	few	TRBJ1-1	ASSSLTGVSTEAF
TRBV10-3	NA	TRBJ1-5	AISTGVSNQPQH
TRBV2	NA	TRBJ1-1	ASSRGTEAF
TRBV12-3/TRBV12-4	once	TRBJ2-3	ASSLSTDTQY
TRBV19	NA	TRBJ1-5	ASSLGGRGNQPQH
TRBV7-9	NA	TRBJ2-1	ASSFQNSAERQF
TRBV19	NA	TRBJ1-2	ASSSGQGHGYT
TRBV6-1	NA	TRBJ1-2	ASSERAGVGYGYT
TRBV7-9	NA	TRBJ1-4	ASSRFRSPGDEKLF
TRBV2	many	TRBJ1-1	ASSDGRGDFNTEAF
TRBV21-1	NA	TRBJ2-7	ASSKRTGSGSYEQY
TRBV18	NA	TRBJ2-2	ASSITGTGELF
TRBV5-1	NA	TRBJ1-1	ASIDGTGNTEAF